This TCR beta chain originates from a study of patients and donors after allogeneic stem cell transplantation. TCRdb reprocessed the RT-PCR reads with MiXCR, giving one entry per CDR3 protein. The sample consists of about 150,000 distinct CDR3 sequences, approximately 40% of them appearing once. V trimming: 11 bases; J trimming: 2 bases; junction bases outside the gene matches: 12. The CDR3 extends over 15 amino acids. CDR1 and CDR2 from the germline V gene are ENHRY and SYGVKD. The sequenced sample consisted of blood, either unsorted or a sorted T cell fraction (not recorded which). This clonotype was sampled from a human donor who was either an allogeneic HSCT recipient or a stem cell or donor lymphocyte infusion donor (not recorded which). It is not recorded whose cells these are; they may come from a transplant donor. The chain recombines TRBV10-3 with TRBJ1-2, with 9 positions matching TRBD1. The CDR3 here is CASEGTGTKNYGYTF. The CDR3 DNA sequence: TGTGCCTCCGAGGGGACAGGGACGAAGAACTATGGCTACACCTTC.